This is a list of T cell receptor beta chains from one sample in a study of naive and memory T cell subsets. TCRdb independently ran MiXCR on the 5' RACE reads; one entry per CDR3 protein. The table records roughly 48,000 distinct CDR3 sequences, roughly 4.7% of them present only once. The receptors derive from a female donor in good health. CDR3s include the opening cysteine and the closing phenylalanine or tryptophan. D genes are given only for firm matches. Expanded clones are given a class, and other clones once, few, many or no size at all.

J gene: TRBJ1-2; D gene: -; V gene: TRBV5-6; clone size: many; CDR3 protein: CASSLRGPLTGYTF
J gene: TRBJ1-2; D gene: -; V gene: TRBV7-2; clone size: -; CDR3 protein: CASSPTTATHQGYTF
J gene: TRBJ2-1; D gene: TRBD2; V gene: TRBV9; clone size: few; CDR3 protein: CASSVTSGRPSSYNEQFF
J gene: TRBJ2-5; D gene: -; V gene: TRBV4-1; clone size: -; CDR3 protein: CASSQDRGTQYF
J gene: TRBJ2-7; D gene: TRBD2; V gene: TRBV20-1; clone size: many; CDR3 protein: CSARDPRTSEPLSYEQYF
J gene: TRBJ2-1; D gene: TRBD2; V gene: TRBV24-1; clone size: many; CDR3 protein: CATSDPRTSGRISHF
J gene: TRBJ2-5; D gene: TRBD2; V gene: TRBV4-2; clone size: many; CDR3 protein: CASSQVLAGGGGETQYF
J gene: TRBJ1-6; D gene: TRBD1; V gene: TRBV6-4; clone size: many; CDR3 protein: CAGWTGGYPPLHF
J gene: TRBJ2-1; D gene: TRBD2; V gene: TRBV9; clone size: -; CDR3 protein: CASSADLGLAGITYNEQFF
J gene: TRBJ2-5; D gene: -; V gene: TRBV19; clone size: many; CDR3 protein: CASSPDEKTQYF
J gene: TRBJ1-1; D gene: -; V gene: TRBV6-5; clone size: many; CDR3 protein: CASRYRDRTEAFF
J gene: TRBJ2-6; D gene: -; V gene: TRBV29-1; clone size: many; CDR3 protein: CSVAPGPRGANVLTF
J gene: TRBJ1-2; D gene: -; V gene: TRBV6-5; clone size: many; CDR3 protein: CASYTGAGRGYTF